This is a list of T cell receptor beta chains from one sample in a study of shared clonotypes between healthy human individuals. Sequencing was performed with immunoSEQ multiplex PCR; in TCRdb, only in-frame clones are kept and a portion is missing. The data contain some 1.5 million clones, more than 95% of them singletons. Sequences were obtained from naive CD4+ T cells sorted from blood. The receptors shown here come from a man between 25 and 39 years old in good health. The CDR3 runs from the conserved cysteine through the conserved F or W. Each record gives: clone size, D gene, V gene, J gene, CDR3 protein, CDR3 DNA. A D gene is named only where the DNA matches it firmly. Where a row states a size, it is once, few, many or the class of an expanded clone; other rows omit it.

-	TRBD1	TRBV28	TRBJ2-3	CASRTGQGTDTQYF	TGTGCCAGCAGAACGGGACAGGGAACAGATACGCAGTATTTT
-	TRBD2	TRBV2	TRBJ2-1	CASRGPGRSGRNEQFF	TGTGCCAGCAGAGGGCCCGGGAGGAGTGGTCGCAATGAGCAGTTCTTC
-	-	TRBV6-5	TRBJ1-5	CASSYSTGVQPQHF	TGTGCCAGCAGTTACTCGACCGGGGTTCAGCCCCAGCATTTT
-	-	TRBV14	TRBJ2-7	CASSSRVTGTGEHSYEQYF	TGTGCCAGCAGCTCCAGAGTGACTGGAACGGGAGAACACTCCTACGAGCAGTACTTC
-	-	TRBV5-4	TRBJ2-4	CASSLSTAQVQYF	TGTGCCAGCAGCTTGTCTACCGCTCAAGTTCAGTACTTC
once	TRBD2	TRBV7-8	TRBJ2-3	CASSRGTSGQYYTDTQYF	TGTGCCAGCAGTCGAGGGACTAGCGGACAATACTACACAGATACGCAGTATTTT
-	TRBD2	TRBV30	TRBJ2-1	CAWRGLTSGSYNEQFF	TGTGCCTGGAGGGGCCTCACTAGCGGGAGCTACAATGAGCAGTTCTTC
-	-	TRBV5-4	TRBJ2-3	CASSMWTTGTDTQYF	TGTGCCAGCAGCATGTGGACCACCGGCACAGATACGCAGTATTTT
-	TRBD2	TRBV5-1	TRBJ2-7	CASSPGLAVSYEQYF	TGCGCCAGCAGCCCGGGACTAGCGGTTTCCTACGAGCAGTACTTC
-	TRBD2	TRBV30	TRBJ2-3	CAHLKGTSGRAFTQYF	TGTGCCCACCTCAAGGGGACTAGCGGGAGGGCCTTTACGCAGTATTTT
-	-	TRBV9	TRBJ2-7	CASSVARETSYYEQYF	TGTGCCAGCAGCGTAGCTAGGGAGACCTCCTACTACGAGCAGTACTTC
once	-	TRBV7-9	TRBJ2-5	CASSGQRDLGETQYF	TGTGCCAGCAGTGGTCAGCGAGACTTGGGGGAGACCCAGTACTTC
once	-	TRBV27	TRBJ2-4	CASIPIYYPRAKNIQYF	TGTGCCAGCATACCAATTTACTATCCCAGGGCCAAAAACATTCAGTACTTC
-	TRBD2	TRBV4-3	TRBJ2-3	CASSQDQSSGRAPDTQYF	TGCGCCAGCAGCCAAGATCAGTCTAGCGGGAGGGCCCCAGATACGCAGTATTTT